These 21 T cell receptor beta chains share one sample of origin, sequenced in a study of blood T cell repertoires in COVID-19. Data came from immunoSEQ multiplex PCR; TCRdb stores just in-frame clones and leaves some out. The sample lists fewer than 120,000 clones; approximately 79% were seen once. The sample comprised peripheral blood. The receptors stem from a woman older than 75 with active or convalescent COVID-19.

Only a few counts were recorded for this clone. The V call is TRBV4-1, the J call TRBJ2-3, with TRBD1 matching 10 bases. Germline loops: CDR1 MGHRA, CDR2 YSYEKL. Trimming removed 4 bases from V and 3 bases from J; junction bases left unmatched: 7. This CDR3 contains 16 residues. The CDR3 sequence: CASSRTPGQGTDTQYF. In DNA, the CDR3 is TGCGCCAGCAGCCGTACACCGGGACAGGGGACAGATACGCAGTATTTT.

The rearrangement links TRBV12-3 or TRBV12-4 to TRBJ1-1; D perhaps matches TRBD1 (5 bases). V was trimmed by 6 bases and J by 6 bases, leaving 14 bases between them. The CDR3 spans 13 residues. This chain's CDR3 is CASRVRGISEAFF. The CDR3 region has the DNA TGTGCCAGCAGGGTCCGGGGGATCTCTGAAGCTTTCTTT.

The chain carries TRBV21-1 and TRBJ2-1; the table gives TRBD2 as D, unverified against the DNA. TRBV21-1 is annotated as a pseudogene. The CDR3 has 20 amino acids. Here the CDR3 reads CASSSLDGTSGSKGLGEQFF. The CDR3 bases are TGTGCCAGCAGCAGTTTAGATGGAACTAGCGGGAGTAAGGGTCTGGGTGAGCAGTTCTTC.

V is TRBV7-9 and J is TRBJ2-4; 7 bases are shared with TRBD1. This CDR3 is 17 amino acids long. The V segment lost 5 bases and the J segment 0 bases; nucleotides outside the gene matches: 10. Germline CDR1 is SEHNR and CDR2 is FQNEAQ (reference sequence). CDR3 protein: CASSNPRDRLAKNIQYF. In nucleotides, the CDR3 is TGTGCCAGCAGCAACCCCCGGGACAGACTAGCCAAAAACATTCAGTACTTC.

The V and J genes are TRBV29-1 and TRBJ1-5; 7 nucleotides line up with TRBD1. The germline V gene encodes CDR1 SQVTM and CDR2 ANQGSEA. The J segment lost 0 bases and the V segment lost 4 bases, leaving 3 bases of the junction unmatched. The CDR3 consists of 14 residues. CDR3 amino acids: CSVGDRHSNQPQHF. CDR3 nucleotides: TGCAGCGTTGGGGACAGACATAGCAATCAGCCCCAGCATTTT.

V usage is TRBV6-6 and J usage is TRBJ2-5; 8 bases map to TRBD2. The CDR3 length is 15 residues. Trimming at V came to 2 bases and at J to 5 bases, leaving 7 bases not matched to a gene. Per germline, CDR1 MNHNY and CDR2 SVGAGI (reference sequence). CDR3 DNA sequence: TGTGCCAGCAGTTACACCATCCCGGGGGGGGAGACCCAGTACTTC. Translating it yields CASSYTIPGGETQYF.

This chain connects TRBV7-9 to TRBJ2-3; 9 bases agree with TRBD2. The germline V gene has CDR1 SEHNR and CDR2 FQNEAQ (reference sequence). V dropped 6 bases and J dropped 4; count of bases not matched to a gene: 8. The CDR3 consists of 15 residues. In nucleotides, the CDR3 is TGTGCCAGCAGACCAGGACTAGCGAACTCAGATACGCAGTATTTT. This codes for CASRPGLANSDTQYF.

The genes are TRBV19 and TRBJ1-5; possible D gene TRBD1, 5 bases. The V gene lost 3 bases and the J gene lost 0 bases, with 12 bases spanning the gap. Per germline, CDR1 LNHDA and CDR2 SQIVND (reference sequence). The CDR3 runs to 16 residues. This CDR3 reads CASSIRGIYSNQPQHF. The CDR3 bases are TGTGCCAGTAGTATTCGGGGGATTTATAGCAATCAGCCCCAGCATTTT.

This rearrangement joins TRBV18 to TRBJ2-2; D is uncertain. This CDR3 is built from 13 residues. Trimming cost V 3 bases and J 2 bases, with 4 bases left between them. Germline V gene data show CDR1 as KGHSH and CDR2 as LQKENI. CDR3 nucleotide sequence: TGTGCCAGCTCACCGCGTAACACCGGGGAGCTGTTTTTT. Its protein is CASSPRNTGELFF. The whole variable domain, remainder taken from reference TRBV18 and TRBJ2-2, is NAGVMQNPRHLVRRRGQEARLRCSPMKGHSHVYWYRQLPEEGLKFMVYLQKENIIDESGMPKERFSAEFPKEGPSILRIQQVVRGDSAAYFCASSPRNTGELFFGEGSRLTVL.

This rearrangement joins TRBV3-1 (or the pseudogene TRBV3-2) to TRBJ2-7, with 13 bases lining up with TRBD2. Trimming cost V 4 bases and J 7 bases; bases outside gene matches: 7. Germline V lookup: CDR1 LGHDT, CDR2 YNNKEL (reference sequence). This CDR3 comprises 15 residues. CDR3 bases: TGTGCCAGCAGCCGCGGACTAGCGGGAGTTCGTGAGCAGTACTTC. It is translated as CASSRGLAGVREQYF.

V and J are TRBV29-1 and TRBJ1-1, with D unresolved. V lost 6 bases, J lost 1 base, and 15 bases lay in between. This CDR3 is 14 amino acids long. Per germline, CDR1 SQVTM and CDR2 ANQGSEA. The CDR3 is CSVSGSGTNTEAFF. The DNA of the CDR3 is TGCAGCGTGTCCGGGTCCGGAACGAACACTGAAGCTTTCTTT.

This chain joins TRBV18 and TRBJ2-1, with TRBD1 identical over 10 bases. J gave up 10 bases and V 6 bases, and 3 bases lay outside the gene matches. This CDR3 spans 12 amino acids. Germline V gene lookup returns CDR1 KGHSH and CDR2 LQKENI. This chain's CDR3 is CASSPDRGEQFF. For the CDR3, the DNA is TGTGCCAGCTCCCCGGACAGGGGGGAGCAGTTCTTC.

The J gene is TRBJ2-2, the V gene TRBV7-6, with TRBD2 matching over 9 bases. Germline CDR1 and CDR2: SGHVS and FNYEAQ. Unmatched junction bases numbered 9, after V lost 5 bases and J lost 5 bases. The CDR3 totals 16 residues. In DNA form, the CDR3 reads TGTGCCAGCAGCGAAGAGGTAGCGGGAGAGACCGGGGAGCTGTTTTTT. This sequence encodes CASSEEVAGETGELFF. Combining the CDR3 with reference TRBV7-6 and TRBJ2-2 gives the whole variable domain GAGVSQSPRYKVTKRGQDVALRCDPISGHVSLYWYRQALGQGPEFLTYFNYEAQQDKSGLPNDRFSAERPEGSISTLTIQRTEQRDSAMYRCASSEEVAGETGELFFGEGSRLTVL.

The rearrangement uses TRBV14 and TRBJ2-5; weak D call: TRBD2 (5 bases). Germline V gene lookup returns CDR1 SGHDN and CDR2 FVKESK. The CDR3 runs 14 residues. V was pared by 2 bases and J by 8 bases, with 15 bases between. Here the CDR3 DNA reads TGTGCCAGCAGCCAACGGAGACTATCCCCCACCCAGTACTTC. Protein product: CASSQRRLSPTQYF.

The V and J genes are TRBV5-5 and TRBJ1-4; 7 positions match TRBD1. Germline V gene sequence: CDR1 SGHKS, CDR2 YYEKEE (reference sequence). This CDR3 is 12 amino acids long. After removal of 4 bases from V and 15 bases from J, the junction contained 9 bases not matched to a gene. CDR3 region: CASSRAGTELFF. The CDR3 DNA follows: TGTGCCAGCAGCCGGGCTGGGACAGAGTTGTTTTTT.

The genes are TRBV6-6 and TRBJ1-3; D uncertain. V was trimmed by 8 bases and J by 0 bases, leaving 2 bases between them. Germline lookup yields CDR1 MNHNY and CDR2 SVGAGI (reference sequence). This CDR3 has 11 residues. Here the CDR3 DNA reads TGTGCCAGCCTCTCTGGAAACACCATATATTTT. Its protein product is CASLSGNTIYF.

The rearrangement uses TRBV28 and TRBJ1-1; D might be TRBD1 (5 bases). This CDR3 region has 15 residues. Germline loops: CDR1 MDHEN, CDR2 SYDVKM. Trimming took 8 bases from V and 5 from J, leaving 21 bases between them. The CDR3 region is CASQTRTILLTEAFF. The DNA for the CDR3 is TGTGCCAGCCAAACACGGACAATCTTGTTGACTGAAGCTTTCTTT.

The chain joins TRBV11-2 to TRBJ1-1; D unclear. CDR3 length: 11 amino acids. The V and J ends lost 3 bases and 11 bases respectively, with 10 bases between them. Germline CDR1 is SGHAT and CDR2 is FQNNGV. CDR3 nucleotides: TGTGCCAGCAGCTTTGGCAGAAGTGCTTTCTTT. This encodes CASSFGRSAFF. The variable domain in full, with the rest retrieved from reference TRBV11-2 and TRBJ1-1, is EAGVAQSPRYKIIEKRQSVAFWCNPISGHATLYWYQQILGQGPKLLIQFQNNGVVDDSQLPKDRFSAERLKGVDSTLKIQPAKLEDSAVYLCASSFGRSAFFGQGTRLTVV.

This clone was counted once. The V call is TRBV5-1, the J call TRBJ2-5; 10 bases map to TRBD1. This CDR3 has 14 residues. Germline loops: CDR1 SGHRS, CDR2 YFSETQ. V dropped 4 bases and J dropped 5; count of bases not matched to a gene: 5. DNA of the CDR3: TGCGCCAGCAGCCCAGGGACAGGGGACGAGACCCAGTACTTC. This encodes CASSPGTGDETQYF.

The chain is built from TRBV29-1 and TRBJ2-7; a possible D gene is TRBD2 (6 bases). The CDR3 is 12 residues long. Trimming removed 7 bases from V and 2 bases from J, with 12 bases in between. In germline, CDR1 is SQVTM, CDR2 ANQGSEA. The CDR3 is CSGGGGAYEQYF. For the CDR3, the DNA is TGCAGCGGGGGAGGAGGGGCCTACGAGCAGTACTTC.

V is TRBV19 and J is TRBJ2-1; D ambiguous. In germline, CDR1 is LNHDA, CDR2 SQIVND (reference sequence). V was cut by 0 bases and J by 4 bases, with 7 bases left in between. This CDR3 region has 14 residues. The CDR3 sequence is CASSIDSGYNEQFF. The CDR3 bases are TGTGCCAGTAGTATAGATTCAGGATACAATGAGCAGTTCTTC.